One T cell receptor beta chain is described in this entry. The record originates from a study of tumor-infiltrating lymphocytes in localized non-small cell lung cancer. Assay used: immunoSEQ multiplex PCR; TCRdb lists only in-frame clones, some missing. The table has approximately 12,000 clones, around 76% seen once. This CDR3 is built from 14 residues. Trimming cost V 7 bases and J 14 bases; bases outside gene matches: 11. The V gene's germline CDR1 is KGHSH and CDR2 LQKENI. This sequence originates from a human donor with non-small cell lung cancer. What was sequenced was lung tumor tissue. The chain is built from TRBV18 and TRBJ1-6, with 10 bases aligning to TRBD1. The CDR3 reads CASYRDRGDSTLHF. The CDR3 DNA follows: TGTGCCAGCTACAGGGACAGGGGAGATTCCACCCTCCACTTT.